This T cell receptor beta chain stems from a study of blood T cell repertoires in COVID-19. On the study more broadly: The study drew acute and convalescent COVID-19 samples from the United States, Italy and Spain. The cDNA or gDNA used as material had been derived from T cells, B-cell-depleted T cells, or PBMCs.

Sequenced by immunoSEQ multiplex PCR; TCRdb stores in-frame clones only, minus some. The data hold around 100,000 clones, with less than 90% observed a single time. CDR3 length: 17 amino acids. This sequence was found in a human donor in a cohort sampled during active COVID-19. Sequenced: peripheral blood. The V gene is TRBV1, the J gene TRBJ1-1; the listed D gene, TRBD1, was not tested against the DNA. TRBV1 is a pseudogene. The CDR3 nucleotides read TGCACCAGCAGCCAAGCTGCATACAGGGGTGGGGACACTGAAGCTTTCTTT. The encoded protein is CTSSQAAYRGGDTEAFF.